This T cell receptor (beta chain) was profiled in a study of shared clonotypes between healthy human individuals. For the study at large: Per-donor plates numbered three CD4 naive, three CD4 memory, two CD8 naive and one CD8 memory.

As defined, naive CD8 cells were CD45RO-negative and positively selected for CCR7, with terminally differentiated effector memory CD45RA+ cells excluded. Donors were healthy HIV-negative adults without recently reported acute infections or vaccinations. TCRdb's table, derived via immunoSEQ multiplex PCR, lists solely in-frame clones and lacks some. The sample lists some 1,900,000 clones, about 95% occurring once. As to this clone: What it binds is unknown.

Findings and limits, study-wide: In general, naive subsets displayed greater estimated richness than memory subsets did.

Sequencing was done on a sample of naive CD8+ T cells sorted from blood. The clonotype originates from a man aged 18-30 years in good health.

The CDR3 nucleotides are TGCGCCAGCAGTGAGCTCGGGGGTACCGGGGAGCTGTTTTTT. Protein: CASSELGGTGELFF. The V gene is TRBV10-2, the J gene TRBJ2-2, with a weak D call TRBD2 (6 bases). Looked up from germline, CDR1 is WSHSY and CDR2 is SAAADI. The CDR3 length is 14 residues. With 2 bases removed from V and 5 bases from J, the gap between germline ends came to 9 bases.